The 32 T cell receptor beta chains reported below all come from one sample, sequenced in a study of vaccination and CD4 T cells after COVID-19. The Oncomine TCR Beta short-read assay was what sequenced the DNA obtained from cultured CD4+ T cells. TCRdb independently ran MiXCR on the PCR reads; one entry per CDR3 protein. Altogether 22,000 or so distinct CDR3 sequences are present, around a third being singletons, with the ten largest covering about an eighth. Time point here: late sampling 161 to 241 days after vaccination in a few convalescent patients. Treatment defined: roughly 10-day PBMC culture with coronavirus spike peptide pools or control peptides (ViraFEST assay). These TCRs are of unknown antigen specificity. The sample consisted of CD4+ T cells from blood, cultured in vitro, taken about 7 months after SARS-CoV-2 vaccination. The receptors shown here come from a human donor who had recovered from COVID-19.

The chain couples TRBV20-1 to TRBJ2-6, with TRBD1 matching over 9 bases. The V segment lost 6 bases and the J segment 2 bases; nucleotides outside the gene matches: 8. The CDR3 sequence is 16 residues long. Germline-derived CDR1 and CDR2 are DFQATT and SNEGSKA (reference sequence). CDR3 region: CSARDRVGTGANVLTF. In nucleotides, the CDR3 is TGCAGTGCACGGGACAGGGTAGGAACTGGGGCCAACGTCCTGACTTTC.

The chain employs TRBV20-1 and TRBJ2-5, with a possible D match to TRBD1 (5 bases). The CDR3 runs 15 residues. Germline V gene sequence: CDR1 DFQATT, CDR2 SNEGSKA (reference sequence). Trimming shortened V by 0 bases and J by 0 bases, and 11 bases separated the two germline ends. The CDR3 nucleotides are TGCAGTGCTAGAGATAGGGGTTGGTACCAAGAGACCCAGTACTTC. As protein: CSARDRGWYQETQYF.

This chain joins TRBV20-1 and TRBJ2-5, with D possibly matching TRBD1 (6 bases). This CDR3 comprises 13 residues. V was pared by 3 bases and J by 4 bases, with 12 bases between. Per the germline V gene, CDR1 is DFQATT and CDR2 is SNEGSKA (reference sequence). In DNA, the CDR3 is TGCAGTGCTAGTGTCGAAGGGGGAGAGACCCAGTACTTC. Protein sequence: CSASVEGGETQYF.

V usage is TRBV4-2 and J usage is TRBJ2-3; D gene uncertain. From germline, CDR1 is LGHNA and CDR2 YNFKEQ. Between the trimmed V and J ends, which lost 0 bases and 2 bases, there was a span of 6 bases. The CDR3 totals 14 residues. The CDR3 spells CASSQDPNTDTQYF. Written as DNA, the CDR3 is TGTGCCAGCAGCCAAGATCCTAACACAGATACGCAGTATTTT.

The CDR3 coding sequence is TGTGCCACCGACAGGGGAAGGGGCACTGAAGCTTTCTTT. This gives the protein CATDRGRGTEAFF. V gene TRBV2 combines with J gene TRBJ1-1; TRBD1 matches 8 bases. Germline V gene data show CDR1 as SNHLY and CDR2 as FYNNEI. V gave up 10 bases and J gave up 4 bases; unmatched junction bases: 8. The CDR3 is 13 amino acids.

This clonotype showed up just a few times. V gene TRBV11-3 combines with J gene TRBJ2-5, with D perhaps matching TRBD1 (5 bases). This CDR3 is 13 amino acids long. Trimming took off 3 bases at V and 4 bases at J, with 9 bases between the two ends. Germline assignment: CDR1 SGHNT and CDR2 YENEEA. The CDR3 here is CASSLSGAETQYF. The CDR3 nucleotides are TGTGCCAGCAGCTTGAGTGGGGCAGAGACCCAGTACTTC.

V gene TRBV6-1 combines with J gene TRBJ1-5; D is uncertain. The CDR3 spans 17 residues. Germline V CDR1 and CDR2: MNHNS, SASEGT. V lost 6 bases, J lost 0 bases, and 18 bases lay in between. In DNA, the CDR3 is TGTGCCAGCAGCGAACGTCCCACAGCTTATAGCAATCAGCCCCAGCATTTT. This encodes CASSERPTAYSNQPQHF.

This rearrangement joins TRBV12-3 or TRBV12-4 to TRBJ1-6; 7 nucleotides line up with TRBD1. The CDR3 extends over 14 amino acids. V lost 6 bases and J lost 9; bases outside the gene matches: 8. The CDR3 sequence: CASSPTGDSSPLHF. CDR3 nucleotide sequence: TGTGCCAGCAGCCCCACAGGGGACAGTTCACCCCTCCACTTT.

This clonotype was found a few times. The rearrangement uses TRBV7-6 and TRBJ2-5, with 10 nucleotides matching TRBD1. Germline loops: CDR1 SGHVS, CDR2 FNYEAQ. The CDR3 sequence is 14 residues long. With 4 bases clipped from V and 5 bases from J, the junction kept 4 bases outside the gene matches. In nucleotides, the CDR3 is TGTGCCAGCAGCTGGGGACAGGGGAGGGAGACCCAGTACTTC. Translating gives CASSWGQGRETQYF.

This clonotype is medium-sized within its sample. The genes are TRBV20-1 and TRBJ1-5, with TRBD1 matching 12 bases. Germline V gene sequence: CDR1 DFQATT, CDR2 SNEGSKA (reference sequence). J gave up 10 bases and V 0 bases, and 10 bases lay outside the gene matches. This CDR3 contains 16 residues. As DNA, the CDR3 is TGCAGTGCTAGAGAGATAGGGACAGGGGGCTCACCTCCCCAGCATTTT. Protein: CSAREIGTGGSPPQHF.

In its sample, this clonotype was seen a few times. The chain carries TRBV20-1 and TRBJ1-1; possible D gene TRBD1, 6 bases. The CDR3 spans 16 residues. Germline loops: CDR1 DFQATT, CDR2 SNEGSKA (reference sequence). V was clipped by 1 base and J by 6 bases, with 21 bases between them. The CDR3 loop reads CSARAGQWGGRAEAFF. As DNA, the CDR3 is TGCAGTGCTAGAGCCGGACAGTGGGGGGGTAGGGCTGAAGCTTTCTTT.

This clonotype was seen more than once but under ten times. This chain joins TRBV19 and TRBJ2-1, with a weak D call TRBD1 (5 bases). Per germline, CDR1 LNHDA and CDR2 SQIVND (reference sequence). The V end lost 5 bases, the J end lost 2 bases, and 16 bases lay between the germline ends. This CDR3 region has 16 residues. In DNA form, the CDR3 reads TGTGCCAGTAGTCCCCTGGGCAGGGTACCCTACAATGAGCAGTTCTTC. It is translated as CASSPLGRVPYNEQFF.

The chain is built from TRBV19 and TRBJ2-5; D is perhaps TRBD1 (5 bases). The CDR3 has 15 amino acids. Trimming took 5 bases from V and 4 from J, leaving 17 bases between them. Germline loops: CDR1 LNHDA, CDR2 SQIVND (reference sequence). In nucleotides, the CDR3 is TGTGCCAGTAGTCTCCCCGGGCAGGGCGGAGAGACCCAGTACTTC. Protein product: CASSLPGQGGETQYF.

This clonotype is medium-sized in the sample. The chain recombines TRBV25-1 with TRBJ2-5; D not certain. This CDR3 contains 13 residues. V lost 4 bases, J lost 5 bases, and 11 bases lay in between. Germline CDR1 MGHDK, CDR2 SYGVNS. DNA for the CDR3: TGTGCCAGCAGTGTTGGCTCGTTGGAGACCCAGTACTTC. It codes for CASSVGSLETQYF.

The chain employs TRBV7-2 and TRBJ2-3; no clear D gene. The V end lost 2 bases, the J end lost 6 bases, and 15 bases lay between the germline ends. From germline, CDR1 is SGHTA and CDR2 FQGNSA. The CDR3 extends over 15 amino acids. CDR3 protein: CASSLYGATDDTQYF. The CDR3, as DNA: TGTGCCAGCAGCTTATATGGCGCCACTGACGATACGCAGTATTTT.

The chain links TRBV2 to TRBJ2-7; D is ambiguous. This CDR3 has 14 residues. V was trimmed by 2 bases and J by 6 bases, leaving 14 bases between them. Germline CDR1 SNHLY, CDR2 FYNNEI. CDR3 loop: CASSEYESYFEQYF. CDR3 DNA sequence: TGTGCCAGCAGTGAATACGAGTCGTATTTCGAGCAGTACTTC.

This clonotype was seen only a few times. The chain uses TRBV20-1 and TRBJ2-6, with TRBD1 matching over 7 bases. J lost 0 bases, V lost 5 bases, and 4 bases had no gene match. This CDR3 is 15 amino acids long. Germline V gene sequence: CDR1 DFQATT, CDR2 SNEGSKA (reference sequence). CDR3 bases: TGCAGTGCTTGGGACAGAATCTCTGGGGCCAACGTCCTGACTTTC. This codes for CSAWDRISGANVLTF.

Points on this clonotype: It may be a read error: a sequence one base away is much more abundant. This chain connects TRBV20-1 to TRBJ2-5; tentative D call: TRBD2 (5 bases). CDR3 size: 13 residues. The V gene lost 5 bases and the J gene lost 1 base, with 11 bases spanning the gap. Germline CDR1 is DFQATT and CDR2 is SNEGSKA (reference sequence). The CDR3 DNA reads TGCAGTGCTTTCGGGCGGGCCCAAGAGACCCAGTACTTC. Translated, it gives CSAFGRAQETQYF.

This clonotype occurred a few times. The chain is built from TRBV20-1 and TRBJ2-7, with a weak D call TRBD1 (6 bases). This CDR3 comprises 13 residues. Germline V gene sequence: CDR1 DFQATT, CDR2 SNEGSKA (reference sequence). The V end lost 6 bases, the J end lost 3 bases, and 15 bases lay between the germline ends. The CDR3 sequence: CSAAPGASYEQYF. The CDR3 coding sequence is TGCAGTGCCGCGCCAGGGGCCAGCTACGAGCAGTACTTC.

In this sample, this clonotype turned up a few times. This chain uses TRBV19 with TRBJ2-3; either TRBD1 or TRBD2 may supply D (6 bases each). The CDR3 loop spans 14 amino acids. V was shortened by 6 bases and J by 4 bases, with 14 bases between the two germline ends. In germline, CDR1 is LNHDA, CDR2 SQIVND (reference sequence). The DNA for the CDR3 is TGTGCCAGTAGACGGAGGGGGGCCGCAGATACGCAGTATTTT. As protein: CASRRRGAADTQYF. The variable domain in full, with the rest retrieved from reference TRBV19 and TRBJ2-3, is DGGITQSPKYLFRKEGQNVTLSCEQNLNHDAMYWYRQDPGQGLRLIYYSQIVNDFQKGDIAEGYSVSREKKESFPLTVTSAQKNPTAFYLCASRRRGAADTQYFGPGTRLTVL.

This chain joins TRBV11-3 and TRBJ2-7; tentative D call: TRBD1 (5 bases). In germline, CDR1 is SGHNT, CDR2 YENEEA. This CDR3 has 15 residues. V gave up 5 bases and J gave up 0 bases, with 14 bases separating them. CDR3 sequence reads: CASSLFTGDSYEQYF. CDR3 DNA: TGTGCCAGCAGCCTATTTACAGGAGACTCCTACGAGCAGTACTTC.

The chain joins TRBV5-1 to TRBJ2-1; 11 nucleotides match TRBD1. With V trimmed by 3 bases and J by 2 bases, 1 base remained unmatched. The CDR3 runs to 15 residues. Looked up from germline, CDR1 is SGHRS and CDR2 is YFSETQ. The DNA for the CDR3 is TGCGCCAGCAGCTGGGGACAGGGGGCCTACAATGAGCAGTTCTTC. Encoded protein: CASSWGQGAYNEQFF. Drawing the rest from reference TRBV5-1 and TRBJ2-1, the complete variable domain is KAGVTQTPRYLIKTRGQQVTLSCSPISGHRSVSWYQQTPGQGLQFLFEYFSETQRNKGNFPGRFSGRQFSNSRSEMNVSTLELGDSALYLCASSWGQGAYNEQFFGPGTRLTVL.

This chain links TRBV6-2 or TRBV6-3 with TRBJ2-7, with 11 bases matching TRBD2. V lost 11 bases and J lost 0; bases outside the gene matches: 21. Germline V gene data show CDR1 as MNHEY and CDR2 as SVGEGT. The CDR3 sequence is 19 residues long. CDR3 residues: CAVTRRTGTSGQSSYEQYF. In DNA, the CDR3 is TGTGCCGTCACTAGACGGACCGGGACTAGCGGACAGAGCTCCTACGAGCAGTACTTC.

The chain couples TRBV20-1 to TRBJ1-1; 7 bases map to TRBD1. This CDR3 has 12 residues. Germline loops: CDR1 DFQATT, CDR2 SNEGSKA (reference sequence). V was clipped by 5 bases and J by 1 base; unmatched bases: 1. CDR3 sequence reads: CSAWTGNTEAFF. CDR3 nucleotides: TGCAGTGCTTGGACAGGGAACACTGAAGCTTTCTTT.

Here the CDR3 reads CSARGPLQETQYF. The CDR3 DNA reads TGCAGTGCTAGGGGACCTCTCCAAGAGACCCAGTACTTC. This sequence joins TRBV20-1 and TRBJ2-5, with D perhaps assigned TRBD1 or TRBD2 (5 bases each). V was pared by 3 bases and J by 1 base, with 9 bases between. The CDR3 loop spans 13 amino acids. The V gene's germline CDR1 is DFQATT and CDR2 SNEGSKA (reference sequence).

The chain uses TRBV20-1 and TRBJ2-5, with 9 bases fitting TRBD2. CDR1 is DFQATT and CDR2 is SNEGSKA in the germline V gene (reference sequence). Germline trimming cut 7 bases from V and 1 base from J; bases unmatched to any gene: 4. The CDR3 has 13 residues. In DNA, the CDR3 is TGCAGTGTTAGCGGGGGAACCCAAGAGACCCAGTACTTC. It yields the protein CSVSGGTQETQYF.

This clonotype was recorded a few times. The chain has TRBV7-3 and TRBJ2-2; maybe TRBD2 (6 bases). The CDR3 is made up of 15 amino acids. Germline CDR1 is SGHTA and CDR2 is FQGTGA. V lost 3 bases and J 3 bases, leaving 11 bases between the germline ends. This CDR3 reads CASSLEGGHTGELFF. The CDR3 coding sequence is TGTGCCAGCAGCTTGGAGGGTGGGCACACCGGGGAGCTGTTTTTT.

This clonotype was found a few times. The rearrangement joins TRBV25-1 to TRBJ2-7; 11 bases are shared with TRBD2. This CDR3 is built from 17 residues. The J segment lost 0 bases and the V segment lost 2 bases, leaving 6 bases of the junction unmatched. Germline V gene sequence: CDR1 MGHDK, CDR2 SYGVNS. CDR3 nucleotides: TGTGCCAGCAGTGAACACCGGCTAGCGGGGGGCTCCTACGAGCAGTACTTC. As protein: CASSEHRLAGGSYEQYF.

The chain combines TRBV7-2 with TRBJ2-3; TRBD2 matches at 7 bases. V gave up 6 bases and J gave up 0 bases; unmatched junction bases: 9. This CDR3 is built from 16 residues. Germline-derived CDR1 and CDR2 are SGHTA and FQGNSA. Here the CDR3 reads CASRSRGSGSTDTQYF. The CDR3, as DNA: TGTGCCAGCAGATCGAGGGGTAGCGGGAGCACAGATACGCAGTATTTT.

The gene calls are TRBV20-1 and TRBJ2-1, with D possibly being TRBD1 (5 bases). The CDR3 is made up of 18 amino acids. Trimming removed 2 bases at V and 2 bases at J, with 22 bases between. Germline V gene data show CDR1 as DFQATT and CDR2 as SNEGSKA (reference sequence). DNA of the CDR3: TGCAGTGCTAGACGGAAAGACGACAGACAGCTAACCTACAATGAGCAGTTCTTC. It encodes CSARRKDDRQLTYNEQFF.

This clonotype was found a few times. The rearrangement uses TRBV10-3 and TRBJ1-5, with D possibly being TRBD1 (6 bases). Germline V gene sequence: CDR1 ENHRY, CDR2 SYGVKD. The V end lost 4 bases, the J end lost 5 bases, and 6 bases lay between the germline ends. The CDR3 sequence is 12 residues long. This chain's CDR3 is CAISAGDQPQHF. CDR3 nucleotides: TGTGCCATCAGTGCAGGGGATCAGCCCCAGCATTTT.

The chain uses TRBV20-1 and TRBJ2-1; either TRBD1 or TRBD2 may supply D (6 bases each). Trimming took 5 bases from V and 0 from J, leaving 17 bases between them. The V gene's germline CDR1 is DFQATT and CDR2 SNEGSKA (reference sequence). The CDR3 is 16 amino acids. The CDR3 coding sequence is TGCAGTGCTGTTAATAGGGGGGCGATCTCCTACAATGAGCAGTTCTTC. Its protein is CSAVNRGAISYNEQFF.